This TCR beta chain was obtained from a study of identical twins. Study conclusions and caveats: Instead of following the same donors, the conclusions were based on cross-sectional statistical analysis.

Germline CDR1 reads MNHNS; CDR2 reads SASEGT. The CDR3 contains 13 residues. Trimming took 2 bases from V and 7 from J, leaving 11 bases between them. TCRdb reprocessed the 5' RACE reads via MiXCR and lists one record per CDR3 protein. The sample carries about 240,000 distinct CDR3 sequences, about 10% recorded once. Worth noting for this clonotype: The target antigen is unknown.

V usage is TRBV6-1 and J usage is TRBJ1-2, with a possible D match to TRBD1 (6 bases). Sequencing input: memory T cells sorted from blood. The sequence came from a man aged 50 or older in good health. The CDR3 nucleotides are TGTGCCAGCAGTGAAATAGGGGGTCGTGGCTACACCTTC. This gives the protein CASSEIGGRGYTF.